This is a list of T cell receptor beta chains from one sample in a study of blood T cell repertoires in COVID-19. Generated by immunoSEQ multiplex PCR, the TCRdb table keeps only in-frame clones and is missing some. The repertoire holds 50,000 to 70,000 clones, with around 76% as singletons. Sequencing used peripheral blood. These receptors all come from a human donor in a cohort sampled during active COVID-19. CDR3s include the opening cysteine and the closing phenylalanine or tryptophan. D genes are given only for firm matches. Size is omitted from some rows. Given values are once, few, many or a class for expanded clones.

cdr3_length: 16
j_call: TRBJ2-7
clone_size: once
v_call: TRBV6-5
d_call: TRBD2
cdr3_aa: CASSYSISGGAYEQYF
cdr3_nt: TGTGCCAGCAGTTACTCCATCAGCGGGGGGGCCTACGAGCAGTACTTC

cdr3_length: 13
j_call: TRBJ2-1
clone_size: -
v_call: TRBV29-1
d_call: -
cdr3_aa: CSVAPDYYNEQFF
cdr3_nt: TGCAGCGTTGCTCCGGACTACTACAATGAGCAGTTCTTC

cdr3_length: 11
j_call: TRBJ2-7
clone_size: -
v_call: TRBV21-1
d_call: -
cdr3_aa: CASRRDYEQYF
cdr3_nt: TGTGCCAGCAGACGGGACTACGAGCAGTACTTC

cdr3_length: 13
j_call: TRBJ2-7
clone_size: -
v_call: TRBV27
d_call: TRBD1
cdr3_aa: CASSRQGDYEQYF
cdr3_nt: TGTGCCAGCAGTAGACAGGGGGACTACGAGCAGTACTTC

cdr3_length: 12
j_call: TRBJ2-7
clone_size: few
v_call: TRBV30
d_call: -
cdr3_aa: CAWSGGRYEQYF
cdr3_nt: TGTGCCTGGAGTGGAGGTAGATACGAGCAGTACTTC

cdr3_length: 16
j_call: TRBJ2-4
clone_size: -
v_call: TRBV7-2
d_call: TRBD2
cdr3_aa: CASSTTSVGSKNIQYF
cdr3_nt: TGTGCCAGCAGCACCACTAGCGTTGGTTCCAAAAACATTCAGTACTTC

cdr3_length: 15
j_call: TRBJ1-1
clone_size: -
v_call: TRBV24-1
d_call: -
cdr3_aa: CATSDPLRGDTEAFF
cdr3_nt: TGTGCCACCAGTGATCCCCTCAGGGGTGACACTGAAGCTTTCTTT

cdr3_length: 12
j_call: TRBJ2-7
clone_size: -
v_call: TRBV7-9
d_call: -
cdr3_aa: CASSLTGYEQYF
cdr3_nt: TGTGCCAGCAGCTTAACGGGCTACGAGCAGTACTTC

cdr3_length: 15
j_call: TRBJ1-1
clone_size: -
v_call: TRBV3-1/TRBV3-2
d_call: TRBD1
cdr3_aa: CASSKGRQGIAEAFF
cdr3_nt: TGTGCCAGCAGCAAAGGGAGACAGGGGATAGCTGAAGCTTTCTTT

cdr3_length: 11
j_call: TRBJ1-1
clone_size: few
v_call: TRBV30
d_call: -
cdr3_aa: CAWSRRAEAFF
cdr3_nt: TGTGCCTGGAGTAGGAGGGCTGAAGCTTTCTTT

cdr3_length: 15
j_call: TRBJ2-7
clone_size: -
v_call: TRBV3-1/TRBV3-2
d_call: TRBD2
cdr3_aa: CASSQESVGRDEQYF
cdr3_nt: TGTGCCAGCAGCCAAGAAAGCGTCGGGAGGGATGAGCAGTACTTC

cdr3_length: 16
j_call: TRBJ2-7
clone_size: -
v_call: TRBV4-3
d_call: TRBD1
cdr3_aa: CASSQDKGDRAYEQYF
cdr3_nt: TGCGCCAGCAGCCAAGATAAGGGAGACAGGGCCTACGAGCAGTACTTC

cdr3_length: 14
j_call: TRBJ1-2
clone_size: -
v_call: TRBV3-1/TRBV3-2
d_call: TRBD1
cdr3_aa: CASSLGQGADGYTF
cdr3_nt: TGTGCCAGCAGCCTGGGACAGGGGGCGGATGGCTACACCTTC

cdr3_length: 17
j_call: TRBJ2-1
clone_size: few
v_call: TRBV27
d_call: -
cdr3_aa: CASSGEDGSPLRNEQFF
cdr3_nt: TGTGCCAGCAGTGGGGAGGACGGGAGCCCCCTACGAAATGAGCAGTTCTTC

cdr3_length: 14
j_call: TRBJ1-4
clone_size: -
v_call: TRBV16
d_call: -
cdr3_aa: CASSPRAGNEKLFF
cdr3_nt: TGTGCCAGCAGCCCTCGGGCAGGGAATGAAAAACTGTTTTTT

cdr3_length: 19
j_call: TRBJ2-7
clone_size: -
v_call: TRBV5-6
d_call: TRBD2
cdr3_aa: CASSLVKGSRTSAWGEQYF
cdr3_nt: TGTGCCAGCAGCTTGGTTAAGGGCTCCCGGACTAGCGCCTGGGGGGAGCAGTACTTC

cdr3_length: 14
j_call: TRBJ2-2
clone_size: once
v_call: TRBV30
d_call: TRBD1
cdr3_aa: CAWSGQGNTGELFF
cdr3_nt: TGTGCCTGGAGTGGACAGGGGAACACCGGGGAGCTGTTTTTT

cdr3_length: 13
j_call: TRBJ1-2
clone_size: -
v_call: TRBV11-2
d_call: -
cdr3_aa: CASSLASGNGYTF
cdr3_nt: TGTGCCAGCAGCTTAGCGTCAGGTAACGGCTACACCTTC

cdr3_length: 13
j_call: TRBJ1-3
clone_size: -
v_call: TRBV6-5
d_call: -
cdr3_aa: CATLDSSGNTIYF
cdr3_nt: TGTGCCACCCTGGACAGCTCTGGAAACACCATATATTTT

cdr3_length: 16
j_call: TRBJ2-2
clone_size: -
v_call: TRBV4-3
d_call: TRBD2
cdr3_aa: CASSQLAGGDTGELFF
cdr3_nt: TGCGCCAGCAGCCAGCTAGCGGGAGGGGACACCGGGGAGCTGTTTTTT

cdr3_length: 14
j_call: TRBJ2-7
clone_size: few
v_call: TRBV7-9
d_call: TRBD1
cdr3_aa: CASSLPTGVYEQYF
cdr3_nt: TGTGCCAGCAGCCTACCGACAGGGGTGTACGAGCAGTACTTC

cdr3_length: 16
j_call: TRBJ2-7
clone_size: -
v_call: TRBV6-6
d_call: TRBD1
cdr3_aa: CASSLTGGERTYEQYF
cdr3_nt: TGTGCCAGCAGTCTTACAGGGGGCGAAAGGACCTACGAGCAGTACTTC

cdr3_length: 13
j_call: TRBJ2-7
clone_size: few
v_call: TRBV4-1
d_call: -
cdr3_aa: CASSQVDSYEQYF
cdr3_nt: TGCGCCAGCAGCCAAGTGGACAGCTACGAGCAGTACTTC

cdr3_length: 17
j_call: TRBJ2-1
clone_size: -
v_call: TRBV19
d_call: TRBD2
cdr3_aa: CASSSEKAGLGYNEQFF
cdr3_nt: TGTGCCAGTAGCTCGGAAAAGGCGGGACTAGGGTACAATGAGCAGTTCTTC

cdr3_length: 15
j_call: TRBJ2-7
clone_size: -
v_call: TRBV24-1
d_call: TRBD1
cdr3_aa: CATSARDSINYEQYF
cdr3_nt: TGTGCCACCAGTGCCCGGGACAGTATAAACTACGAGCAGTACTTC

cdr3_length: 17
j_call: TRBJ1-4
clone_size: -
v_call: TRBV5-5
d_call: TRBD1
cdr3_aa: CASSHTQGRETNEKLFF
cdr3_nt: TGTGCCAGCAGCCACACACAGGGGCGAGAAACTAATGAAAAACTGTTTTTT

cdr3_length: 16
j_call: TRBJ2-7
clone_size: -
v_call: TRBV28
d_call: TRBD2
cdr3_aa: CASRPGLAGVGPEQYF
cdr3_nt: TGTGCCAGCAGGCCGGGACTAGCGGGAGTAGGACCCGAGCAGTACTTC

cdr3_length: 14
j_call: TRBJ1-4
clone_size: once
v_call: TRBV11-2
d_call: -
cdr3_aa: CASSPQDSKEKLFF
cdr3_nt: TGTGCCAGCAGCCCACAGGACAGTAAGGAAAAACTGTTTTTT